This T cell receptor beta chain was retrieved from a study of molecular identifiers for immune sequencing clone quantification. Comments on this clonotype: What it binds is unknown. No conserved phenylalanine or tryptophan is present at the end of the CDR3, so a read error is the likely explanation.

Study-wide findings and caveats: Effector cells kept over 99% of their molecules in clones above 20 RNA copies, while naive cells kept under 1% there.

Each CDR3 protein gets one entry after TCRdb re-called the PCR reads with MiXCR. The data show a few hundred thousand distinct CDR3 sequences, over 20% seen once. Trimming cost V 6 bases and J 3 bases, with 15 bases left between them. This CDR3 is built from 14 residues. CDR1 and CDR2 from the germline V gene are WSHSY and SAAADI. The chain recombines TRBV10-2 with TRBJ2-7, with D perhaps given as TRBD1 or TRBD2 (5 bases each). The source is a human donor in good health. Some libraries in this study had Jurkat cell RNA spiked in. The sequencing sample was made of naive CD8+ T cells from blood, with Jurkat cell RNA spiked in. This sample's subset: FACS-sorted CD8+CD4-CCR7+CD45RA+ naive T cells. The CDR3 nucleotides read TGCGCCAGCAGCCCGGGACCGCTAGTCTACGAGCAGTACTTA. As protein: CASSPGPLVYEQYL.